This TCR beta chain is from a study of Graves' ophthalmopathy and Graves' hyperthyroidism. Scientists amplified the TCR beta CDR3 regions from RNA transcripts. An opening RT-PCR round employed HTBI primers and preceded a second-round multiplex PCR. TCRdb ran MiXCR on the multiplex PCR reads and lists one entry per CDR3 protein. This sample has a few hundred thousand distinct CDR3 sequences, with under 45% found just once. Sample: peripheral blood or thyroid tissue (not recorded which). This clonotype was sampled from an adult man with Graves' hyperthyroidism.

The CDR3 protein is CASSLEATGQDYGYTF. In DNA form, the CDR3 reads TGCGCCAGCAGCTTGGAGGCGACAGGGCAGGACTATGGCTACACCTTC. This sequence joins TRBV5-1 and TRBJ1-2, with 7 bases lining up with TRBD1. V shed 0 bases and J 3 bases; nucleotides not matched to a gene: 8. Per germline, CDR1 SGHRS and CDR2 YFSETQ. The CDR3 is 16 amino acids.